This T cell receptor beta chain was profiled in a study of cytomegalovirus exposure and HLA in healthy donors. Findings of the study overall: It is likely that the observed cluster of highly shared sequence variants was a sequencing artifact. The study flagged roughly 150 TCR beta chains as cytomegalovirus-associated. In a later analysis, a missense DCLRE1C variant was linked to TCR beta V- and J-gene trimming. Being productive about 90% or about 30% of the time was typical of most TCR beta V segments in an earlier analysis.

A remark on this clone: Its antigen remains unidentified.

The study ran its PCR with 60 Vbeta and 13 Jbeta primers. Libraries were prepared by immunoSEQ multiplex PCR; TCRdb keeps only in-frame clonotypes and omits some of them. The repertoire holds under 250,000 clones, with about 80% as singletons. The CDR3 runs to 17 residues. Trimming took 4 bases from V and 7 from J; bases not matched to a gene: 16. Germline V gives CDR1 MGHRA, CDR2 YSYEKL. The chain combines TRBV4-1 with TRBJ2-1, with 7 bases fitting TRBD2. This receptor was obtained from a man younger than 35 in good health and CMV-seronegative. The specimen was PBMCs. This chain's CDR3 is CASSRNGGTDVWNEQFF. For the CDR3, the DNA is TGCGCCAGCAGCCGGAACGGGGGGACGGACGTCTGGAATGAGCAGTTCTTC.